Presented here are 18 T cell receptor beta chains from one specimen sequenced in a study of molecular identifiers for immune sequencing clone quantification. TCRdb fed the PCR reads into MiXCR, producing one record per CDR3 protein. The repertoire holds about 97,000 distinct CDR3 sequences, 20% to 25% seen once, with 0.85% to 1% in the top ten. The sequencing input was naive CD8+ T cells from blood, with Jurkat cell RNA spiked in. Stated subset: FACS-sorted CD8+CD4-CCR7+CD45RA+ naive T cells. The receptors come from a human donor in good health. Some libraries in this study had Jurkat cell RNA spiked in.

This clonotype was counted at least ten times. This CDR3 is CASSHLTVNTEAFF. CDR3 coding DNA: TGTGCCAGCAGTCACCTGACAGTTAACACTGAAGCTTTCTTT. V gene TRBV6-2 or TRBV6-3 combines with J gene TRBJ1-1; D may be TRBD1 (5 bases). This CDR3 has 14 amino acids. Germline V CDR1 and CDR2: MNHEY, SVGEGT. The germline V and J ends were trimmed by 5 bases and 2 bases, with 12 bases remaining between them.

This clonotype was found a few times. A much larger clone differs from this one at a single base, so this may be a read error. The CDR3 loop reads CASSPRGGSWAADAQYF. The DNA for the CDR3 is TGTGCCAGCAGCCCCCGGGGGGGATCGTGGGCAGCAGATGCGCAGTATTTT. The chain employs TRBV13 and TRBJ2-3; 8 positions match TRBD2. The CDR3 runs to 17 residues. CDR1 and CDR2 (germline): PRHDT, FYEKMQ (reference sequence).

Many counts were recorded for this clonotype. This chain uses TRBV4-1 with TRBJ2-7; a possible D gene is TRBD2 (6 bases). CDR3 length: 17 residues. With 4 bases removed from V and 0 bases from J, the gap between germline ends came to 19 bases. Germline V gene data show CDR1 as MGHRA and CDR2 as YSYEKL. The CDR3 is CASSPLWTVGGSYEQYF. In DNA, the CDR3 is TGCGCCAGCAGCCCCTTATGGACTGTGGGGGGCTCCTACGAGCAGTACTTC.

This clonotype was found many times. The V and J genes are TRBV5-1 and TRBJ2-7, with 11 positions matching TRBD2. V lost 0 bases, J lost 0 bases, and 11 bases stayed unmatched. The CDR3 runs to 19 residues. The germline gives CDR1 SGHRS, CDR2 YFSETQ. The CDR3 DNA reads TGCGCCAGCAGCTTGGTTGTACTAGCGGGAGCACCATTCTCCTACGAGCAGTACTTC. Protein product: CASSLVVLAGAPFSYEQYF.

This clonotype came up a few times. A much larger clone differs by one base, so this may be a read error. V is TRBV7-9 and J is TRBJ2-3; D not resolved. CDR3 length: 11 residues. The germline V gene has CDR1 SEHNR and CDR2 FQNEAQ (reference sequence). The germline V and J ends were trimmed by 5 bases and 10 bases, with 10 bases remaining between them. The DNA for the CDR3 is TGTGCCAGCAGCCCCCCCGGCGCGCAGTATTTT. Translating gives CASSPPGAQYF.

This chain connects TRBV19 to TRBJ2-1; maybe TRBD2 (6 bases). V dropped 7 bases and J dropped 0 bases, with 10 bases sitting between them. This CDR3 contains 14 residues. Germline V gene sequence: CDR1 LNHDA, CDR2 SQIVND (reference sequence). The CDR3 sequence is CASTPGSSYNEQFF. CDR3 DNA: TGTGCCAGTACCCCCGGGAGCTCCTACAATGAGCAGTTCTTC. The full variable domain, rest sourced from reference TRBV19 and TRBJ2-1, is DGGITQSPKYLFRKEGQNVTLSCEQNLNHDAMYWYRQDPGQGLRLIYYSQIVNDFQKGDIAEGYSVSREKKESFPLTVTSAQKNPTAFYLCASTPGSSYNEQFFGPGTRLTVL.

V is TRBV6-5 and J is TRBJ2-5, with 11 bases lining up with TRBD1. The CDR3 runs 16 residues. V gave up 5 bases and J gave up 13 bases; unmatched junction bases: 18. CDR1 is MNHEY, CDR2 SVGAGI, per germline. The CDR3 loop reads CASSGQGQGADAPPYF. DNA for the CDR3: TGTGCCAGCAGTGGACAAGGACAGGGGGCGGATGCGCCCCCGTACTTC.

This clonotype was counted a few times. Since a much larger clone is just one base distant, this may be a read error. The rearrangement links TRBV20-1 to TRBJ2-7, with 8 nucleotides matching TRBD2. CDR1 is DFQATT, CDR2 SNEGSKA, per germline (reference sequence). This CDR3 region has 15 residues. V dropped 5 bases and J dropped 6; count of bases not matched to a gene: 15. The CDR3 DNA reads TGCAGTGCTCAACGGGGGGGACGGGAGACGGGCGAGCAGTACTTC. Translation: CSAQRGGRETGEQYF.

This clonotype was counted between two and nine times. This chain connects TRBV6-5 to TRBJ2-7; D call uncertain. This CDR3 contains 14 residues. Trimming took off 7 bases at V and 2 bases at J, with 15 bases between the two ends. In germline, CDR1 is MNHEY, CDR2 SVGAGI. The CDR3 loop is CASTPDRRTYEQYF. The CDR3 region has the DNA TGTGCCAGCACTCCTGACCGGCGCACCTACGAGCAGTACTTC.

This clonotype was seen ten or more times. J is TRBJ2-7 and V is TRBV3-1; no clear D. Germline CDR1 and CDR2: LGHDT and YNNKEL (reference sequence). The ends were cut back, 0 bases at V and 4 bases at J, with 7 bases in the middle. The CDR3 is made up of 13 amino acids. The CDR3 protein is CASSQDLLYEQYF. The CDR3 DNA reads TGTGCCAGCAGCCAAGATTTGCTGTACGAGCAGTACTTC.

In its sample, this clonotype was seen many times. The V and J genes are TRBV11-2 and TRBJ2-3, with D possibly TRBD2 on 5 matching bases. The CDR3 is 17 residues long. Trimming took 0 bases from V and 2 from J, leaving 15 bases between them. CDR1 and CDR2 from the germline V gene are SGHAT and FQNNGV. CDR3 coding DNA: TGTGCCAGCAGCTTAGATGGGCCGGGGTCGTACACAGATACGCAGTATTTT. Translating it yields CASSLDGPGSYTDTQYF.

This clonotype has ten or more counts. The chain links TRBV11-2 to TRBJ2-1; D is ambiguous. Trimming removed 0 bases at V and 8 bases at J, with 5 bases between. The CDR3 covers 12 residues. Germline V lookup: CDR1 SGHAT, CDR2 FQNNGV. The CDR3: CASSLDRHEQFF. Written as DNA, the CDR3 is TGTGCCAGCAGCTTAGACAGGCATGAGCAGTTCTTC.

This clonotype was counted ten times or more. CDR3 nucleotide sequence: TGCAGGCTACTCGGGGGCCCTAATCTAGCCAAAAACATTCAGTACTTC. This sequence encodes CRLLGGPNLAKNIQYF. This chain joins TRBV20-1 and TRBJ2-4; D may correspond to TRBD1 or TRBD2 (6 bases each). Germline lookup yields CDR1 DFQATT and CDR2 SNEGSKA (reference sequence). The CDR3 has 16 amino acids.

Many counts were recorded for this clonotype. J is TRBJ2-5 and V is TRBV5-6, with D unresolved. This CDR3 region has 17 residues. Germline CDR1 is SGHDT and CDR2 is YYEEEE. Between the trimmed V and J ends, which lost 4 bases and 1 base, there was a span of 20 bases. The CDR3 bases are TGTGCCAGCAGCGGTGAAGAGAGTCCTACCCTCCAAGAGACCCAGTACTTC. This translates into CASSGEESPTLQETQYF.

This clonotype occurred many times. The chain is built from TRBV7-6 and TRBJ2-3; possibly TRBD1 for D (6 bases). The CDR3 extends over 16 amino acids. V lost 1 base and J 0 bases, leaving 11 bases between the germline ends. Germline-derived CDR1 and CDR2 are SGHVS and FNYEAQ. CDR3 amino acids: CASSLERGNSTDTQYF. As DNA, the CDR3 is TGTGCCAGCAGCTTAGAAAGGGGGAATAGCACAGATACGCAGTATTTT.

In its sample, this clonotype was seen many times. This chain links TRBV13 with TRBJ2-3; D may be TRBD1 or TRBD2 (6 bases each). CDR1 and CDR2 (germline): PRHDT, FYEKMQ (reference sequence). V was clipped by 2 bases and J by 3 bases, with 12 bases between them. The CDR3 has 15 residues. The CDR3 spells CASSLRGAGTDTQYF. The CDR3 nucleotides read TGTGCCAGCAGCTTAAGGGGGGCTGGGACAGATACGCAGTATTTT.

In the case of this clonotype: A much larger clonotype is one base distant, so this may be a read error. The chain combines TRBV20-1 with TRBJ1-4; 7 bases are a match to TRBD1. The germline V gene has CDR1 DFQATT and CDR2 SNEGSKA (reference sequence). The CDR3 runs to 17 residues. This CDR3 reads CSARHPINRGLNEKLLF. The CDR3 coding sequence is TGCAGTGCTAGACATCCTATTAACAGGGGACTTAATGAAAAACTGCTTTTT.

This chain links TRBV12-3 or TRBV12-4 with TRBJ2-3; D unresolved. The V end was cut by 3 bases, the J end by 0 bases, with 16 bases between. The CDR3 covers 17 residues. This chain's CDR3 is CASSFLADNPSTDTQYF. For the CDR3, the DNA is TGTGCCAGCAGTTTTCTGGCCGACAATCCTAGCACAGATACGCAGTATTTT.